These 28 T cell receptor beta chains came from one sample sequenced in a study of blood T cell repertoires in COVID-19. Libraries were prepared by immunoSEQ multiplex PCR; TCRdb keeps only in-frame clonotypes and omits some of them. Of a few hundred thousand clones in the sample, about nine tenths were seen once. Sample: PBMCs or T cells enriched from blood (not recorded which). These receptors originate from a woman in her thirties who had been exposed to COVID-19.

The chain employs TRBV28 and TRBJ2-7, with a weak D call TRBD1 (6 bases). Germline loops: CDR1 MDHEN, CDR2 SYDVKM. V lost 4 bases and J 7 bases, leaving 14 bases between the germline ends. The CDR3 length is 13 residues. The CDR3 DNA sequence: TGTGCCAGCAGTTCCCAGGGACATTTGGAGCAGTACTTC. This encodes CASSSQGHLEQYF.

The V and J genes are TRBV4-1 and TRBJ2-3; perhaps TRBD1 as D (7 bases). V lost 6 bases to trimming and J lost 6 bases, with 19 bases between them. The CDR3 is 15 amino acids. Germline values: CDR1 MGHRA, CDR2 YSYEKL. In DNA form, the CDR3 reads TGCGCCAGCAGAAAGATGGAACCAGGGGGGGATACGCAGTATTTT. As protein: CASRKMEPGGDTQYF.

The gene calls are TRBV24-1 and TRBJ2-1, with 8 bases matching TRBD2. V was pared by 3 bases and J by 6 bases, with 6 bases of the junction left unmatched. The V gene's germline CDR1 is KGHDR and CDR2 SFDVKD. The CDR3 totals 15 residues. In nucleotides, the CDR3 is TGTGCCACCAGTGATCCCCCTAGCGGGCCCAATGAGCAGTTCTTC. It is translated as CATSDPPSGPNEQFF.

This sequence joins TRBV7-2 and TRBJ2-4; D perhaps matches TRBD2 (6 bases). Trimming removed 5 bases from V and 6 bases from J, with 17 bases in between. The V gene's germline CDR1 is SGHTA and CDR2 FQGNSA. CDR3 length: 15 residues. The CDR3: CASSPPGSRPNIQYF. The CDR3 nucleotides are TGTGCCAGCAGCCCGCCCGGGAGTAGGCCAAACATTCAGTACTTC.

The J gene is TRBJ1-5, the V gene TRBV28, with TRBD1 identical over 7 bases. Germline trimming cut 6 bases from V and 0 bases from J; bases unmatched to any gene: 2. Germline V gene sequence: CDR1 MDHEN, CDR2 SYDVKM. The CDR3 sequence is 14 residues long. The CDR3 region is CASRGQTSNQPQHF. CDR3 nucleotides: TGTGCCAGCAGGGGACAGACTAGCAATCAGCCCCAGCATTTT.

The chain links TRBV29-1 to TRBJ1-2; 7 bases are shared with TRBD1. The junction had 5 bases not matched to a gene; V was cut back by 3 bases and J by 7 bases. The CDR3 runs 12 residues. CDR1 and CDR2 (germline): SQVTM, ANQGSEA. CDR3 sequence (DNA): TGCAGCGTTGACAGCCAGGGGGTTGGCTACACCTTC. Amino acids: CSVDSQGVGYTF.

The genes are TRBV7-8 and TRBJ1-6; D may be TRBD1 (6 bases). Germline lookup yields CDR1 SGHVS and CDR2 FQNEAQ. Trimming shortened V by 3 bases and J by 5 bases, and 14 bases separated the two germline ends. This CDR3 has 16 residues. The CDR3 sequence: CASSLDSPTNNSPLHF. CDR3 in DNA: TGTGCCAGCAGCTTGGACAGCCCGACTAATAATTCACCCCTCCACTTT.

The chain carries TRBV28 and TRBJ2-1, with a possible D match to TRBD2 (6 bases). V was shortened by 6 bases and J by 0 bases, with 24 bases between the two germline ends. The CDR3 has 19 amino acids. Germline V gene lookup returns CDR1 MDHEN and CDR2 SYDVKM. The CDR3 sequence is CASSQGISGYDGSYNEQFF. CDR3 bases: TGTGCCAGCAGCCAAGGGATTAGCGGTTATGACGGCTCCTACAATGAGCAGTTCTTC.

The rearrangement uses TRBV19 and TRBJ2-7; D perhaps matches TRBD1 (5 bases). Trimming stripped 9 bases from V and 0 bases from J, with 9 bases between. The CDR3 totals 12 residues. Germline lookup yields CDR1 LNHDA and CDR2 SQIVND (reference sequence). The CDR3 protein is CASMDISYEQYF. Here the CDR3 DNA reads TGTGCCAGCATGGACATCTCCTACGAGCAGTACTTC.

V and J are TRBV24-1 and TRBJ2-7; TRBD2 agrees at 11 bases. After removal of 5 bases from V and 5 bases from J, the junction contained 4 bases not matched to a gene. Germline V gene data show CDR1 as KGHDR and CDR2 as SFDVKD. The CDR3 runs to 14 residues. The DNA for the CDR3 is TGTGCCACCAGTGGTAGCGGGAGGGCCCACGAGCAGTACTTC. Translating gives CATSGSGRAHEQYF.

The chain links TRBV27 to TRBJ1-1, with 7 positions matching TRBD1. Germline CDR1 is MNHEY and CDR2 is SMNVEV (reference sequence). This CDR3 is built from 15 residues. V lost 0 bases and J lost 5; bases outside the gene matches: 6. The CDR3 sequence: CASSLSRGLRTEAFF. CDR3 in DNA: TGTGCCAGCAGTTTATCCAGGGGGTTGCGAACTGAAGCTTTCTTT.

V is TRBV3-1 (or the pseudogene TRBV3-2) and J is TRBJ1-1; TRBD1 agrees at 9 bases. The CDR3 contains 15 residues. V dropped 4 bases and J dropped 6; count of bases not matched to a gene: 9. The V gene's germline CDR1 is LGHDT and CDR2 YNNKEL (reference sequence). The CDR3 reads CASSLRGTGYAEAFF. The CDR3 DNA sequence: TGTGCCAGCAGCCTACGCGGGACAGGGTACGCTGAAGCTTTCTTT.

The chain is built from TRBV19 and TRBJ2-3; D possibly corresponds to TRBD2 (7 bases). Germline CDR1 LNHDA, CDR2 SQIVND (reference sequence). There are 15 residues in the CDR3. V shed 6 bases and J shed 0 bases, with 13 bases lying between them. CDR3 sequence (DNA): TGTGCCAGTAGAGCTTGGGGGGGCAGCACAGATACGCAGTATTTT. It translates to CASRAWGGSTDTQYF.

The CDR3 nucleotides are TGTGCCAGCAATAGCCGGCATAATTCACCCCTCCACTTT. This gives the protein CASNSRHNSPLHF. This chain links TRBV6-6 with TRBJ1-6; no reliable D call. Trimming took off 7 bases at V and 5 bases at J, with 9 bases between the two ends. Germline V CDR1 and CDR2: MNHNY, SVGAGI (reference sequence). This CDR3 is 13 amino acids long.

This clone was recorded a few times. The rearrangement uses TRBV28 and TRBJ1-2; D not resolved. There are 12 residues in the CDR3. V shed 5 bases and J shed 8 bases, with 12 bases lying between them. Germline V CDR1 and CDR2: MDHEN, SYDVKM. The CDR3: CASSHSGEGYTF. The CDR3 region has the DNA TGTGCCAGCAGTCACAGCGGGGAGGGCTACACCTTC.

The rearrangement uses TRBV7-2 and TRBJ2-7, with a tentative D call TRBD1 (6 bases). This CDR3 region has 14 residues. Between the trimmed V and J ends, which lost 2 bases and 4 bases, there was a span of 12 bases. Germline assignment: CDR1 SGHTA and CDR2 FQGNSA. CDR3 amino acids: CASSLWGQEYEQYF. As DNA, the CDR3 is TGTGCCAGCAGCTTATGGGGGCAGGAGTACGAGCAGTACTTC.

The genes are TRBV5-1 and TRBJ2-1; D may be TRBD2 (6 bases). The ends were cut back, 0 bases at V and 4 bases at J, with 8 bases in the middle. Per germline, CDR1 SGHRS and CDR2 YFSETQ. This CDR3 region has 14 residues. The CDR3: CASSLEGGYNEQFF. Written as DNA, the CDR3 is TGCGCCAGCAGCTTGGAGGGAGGTTACAATGAGCAGTTCTTC.

The chain links TRBV2 to TRBJ2-1, with D possibly TRBD1 on 5 matching bases. The V and J ends lost 5 bases and 2 bases respectively, with 13 bases between them. The CDR3 contains 15 residues. Germline V gene data show CDR1 as SNHLY and CDR2 as FYNNEI. This CDR3 reads CASSQSWTTYNEQFF. In DNA, the CDR3 is TGTGCCAGCAGTCAATCATGGACAACCTACAATGAGCAGTTCTTC.

The V gene is TRBV30, the J gene TRBJ1-6, with a weak D call TRBD1 (6 bases). The CDR3 covers 17 residues. V was clipped by 4 bases and J by 0 bases, with 16 bases between them. The germline gives CDR1 GTSNPN, CDR2 SVGIG (reference sequence). CDR3 sequence (DNA): TGTGCCTGGACGAGATATACAGGGAGCTCCTATAATTCACCCCTCCACTTT. This translates into CAWTRYTGSSYNSPLHF.

This chain uses TRBV5-4 with TRBJ2-1; TRBD2 agrees at 8 bases. V trimming: 1 base; J trimming: 8 bases; junction bases outside the gene matches: 14. This CDR3 region has 17 residues. Germline V lookup: CDR1 SGHNT, CDR2 YYREEE (reference sequence). CDR3 nucleotides: TGTGCCAGCAGCTTGTTTCCATTGGCTAGCGGGTGGGATGAGCAGTTCTTC. This gives the protein CASSLFPLASGWDEQFF.

The gene calls are TRBV2 and TRBJ2-5; no reliable D call. The CDR3 is 12 residues long. Trimming stripped 3 bases from V and 2 bases from J, with 4 bases between. Germline V gives CDR1 SNHLY, CDR2 FYNNEI. The CDR3 coding sequence is TGTGCCAGCAGTGAGAGTCAAGAGACCCAGTACTTC. Translating gives CASSESQETQYF.

CDR3 protein: CASTPSGAPYNEQFF. DNA of the CDR3: TGTGCCAGCACCCCTAGCGGAGCCCCCTACAATGAGCAGTTCTTC. The rearrangement links TRBV9 to TRBJ2-1, with 7 bases that match TRBD2. This CDR3 spans 15 amino acids. The V gene end was trimmed by 6 bases and the J gene end by 2 bases; junction bases not matched to a gene: 8. From germline, CDR1 is SGDLS and CDR2 YYNGEE.

The rearrangement links TRBV21-1 to TRBJ2-1; the listed D gene, TRBD1, was not tested against the DNA. TRBV21-1 is described as a pseudogene. The CDR3 is 16 residues long. The CDR3 coding sequence is TGTGCCAGCAGCAAAGGGGGCTACCCTAGGTACAATGAGCAGTTCTTC. It encodes CASSKGGYPRYNEQFF.

This chain uses TRBV13 with TRBJ2-7, with 12 bases aligning to TRBD1. The CDR3 has 16 amino acids. Looked up from germline, CDR1 is PRHDT and CDR2 is FYEKMQ (reference sequence). V lost 5 bases, J lost 4 bases, and 9 bases stayed unmatched. The CDR3 loop reads CASSDRGQGALYEQYF. The CDR3, as DNA: TGTGCCAGCAGCGACCGGGGACAGGGGGCCTTGTACGAGCAGTACTTC.

V usage is TRBV11-2 and J usage is TRBJ2-5; 11 bases align to TRBD2. V was pared by 2 bases and J by 0 bases, with 8 bases of the junction left unmatched. The germline gives CDR1 SGHAT, CDR2 FQNNGV. The CDR3 length is 18 residues. CDR3 residues: CASSLTFGLAGHQETQYF. DNA of the CDR3: TGTGCCAGCAGCTTAACTTTTGGACTAGCGGGCCACCAAGAGACCCAGTACTTC.

The genes are TRBV4-1 and TRBJ2-2; 10 bases fit TRBD2. This CDR3 has 17 residues. V was clipped by 1 base and J by 4 bases; unmatched bases: 6. Germline V gives CDR1 MGHRA, CDR2 YSYEKL. In nucleotides, the CDR3 is TGCGCCAGCAGCCAAGGGGGGGGACTAGCGACCACCGGGGAGCTGTTTTTT. This translates into CASSQGGGLATTGELFF.

The V and J genes are TRBV19 and TRBJ1-5; possibly TRBD1 for D (6 bases). Germline lookup yields CDR1 LNHDA and CDR2 SQIVND (reference sequence). Trimming pared 7 bases from V and 0 bases from J, leaving 22 bases between. The CDR3 contains 18 residues. CDR3 DNA: TGTGCCAGTACCCCACAGGGAGGGTGGGTATATAGCAATCAGCCCCAGCATTTT. The encoded protein is CASTPQGGWVYSNQPQHF. The variable domain in full, with the rest retrieved from reference TRBV19 and TRBJ1-5, is DGGITQSPKYLFRKEGQNVTLSCEQNLNHDAMYWYRQDPGQGLRLIYYSQIVNDFQKGDIAEGYSVSREKKESFPLTVTSAQKNPTAFYLCASTPQGGWVYSNQPQHFGDGTRLSIL.

This chain connects TRBV11-2 to TRBJ1-5; no definite D call. The CDR3 length is 13 residues. The germline V gene encodes CDR1 SGHAT and CDR2 FQNNGV. The ends were cut back, 4 bases at V and 2 bases at J, with 6 bases in the middle. CDR3 nucleotides: TGTGCCAGCAGCTCGGGTGGCAATCAGCCCCAGCATTTT. Translating gives CASSSGGNQPQHF.